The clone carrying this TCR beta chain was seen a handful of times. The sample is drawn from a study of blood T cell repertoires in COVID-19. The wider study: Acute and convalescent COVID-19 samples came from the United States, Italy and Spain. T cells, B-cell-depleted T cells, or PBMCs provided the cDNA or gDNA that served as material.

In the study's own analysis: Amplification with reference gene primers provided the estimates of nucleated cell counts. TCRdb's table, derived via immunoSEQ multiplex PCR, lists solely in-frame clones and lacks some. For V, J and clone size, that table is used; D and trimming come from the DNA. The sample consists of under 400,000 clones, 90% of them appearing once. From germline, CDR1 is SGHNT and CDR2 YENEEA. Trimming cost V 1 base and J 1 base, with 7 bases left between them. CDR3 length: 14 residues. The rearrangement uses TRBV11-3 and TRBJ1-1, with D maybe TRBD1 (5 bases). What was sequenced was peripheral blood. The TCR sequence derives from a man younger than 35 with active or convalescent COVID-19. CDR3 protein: CASSLGQGNTEAFF. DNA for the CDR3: TGTGCCAGCAGCTTAGGGCAGGGGAACACTGAAGCTTTCTTT.